These T cell receptor beta chains were read from a single sample in a study of T cells in Graves' hyperthyroidism and ophthalmopathy. TCRdb passed the multiplex PCR reads through MiXCR, listing each CDR3 protein once. The repertoire has under 700,000 distinct CDR3 sequences, around 45% of them found once; the top ten carry roughly 8.2%. Sequenced material: peripheral blood or thyroid tissue (not recorded which). Receptors originate from a woman aged 18 to 35 with Graves' hyperthyroidism. The CDR3 runs from the conserved cysteine through the conserved F or W. Fields, in order: J gene, clone size, D gene, V gene, CDR3 protein, CDR3 DNA. D genes are given only for firm matches. Clone size is stated in some rows and not others, as once, few, many or a class when expanded.

TRBJ1-4,.,.,TRBV2,CASTQGQNEKLFF,TGTGCCAGCACCCAGGGGCAAAATGAAAAACTGTTTTTT
TRBJ1-5,.,.,TRBV6-2/TRBV6-3,CASSYSGARSFNQPQHF,TGTGCCAGCAGTTACTCGGGTGCAAGGAGTTTCAATCAGCCCCAGCATTTT
TRBJ1-2,many,.,TRBV2,CASSPTGPKGYTF,TGTGCCAGCAGTCCTACAGGGCCTAAGGGCTACACCTTC
TRBJ1-4,many,.,TRBV25-1,CASSEFSGALDEKLFF,TGTGCCAGCAGTGAATTTTCCGGGGCCTTGGATGAAAAACTGTTTTTT
TRBJ2-7,.,TRBD1,TRBV5-6,CASSKKQGAPWEQYF,TGTGCCAGCAGCAAAAAACAGGGGGCACCCTGGGAGCAGTACTTC
TRBJ1-2,.,.,TRBV9,CASSVFQGGNYGYTF,TGTGCCAGCAGCGTATTCCAAGGGGGGAACTATGGCTACACCTTC
TRBJ2-5,.,.,TRBV7-2,CASSVQGGQPQYF,TGTGCCAGCAGCGTACAGGGAGGGCAGCCCCAGTACTTC
TRBJ1-2,.,.,TRBV14,CASSPYGTYGYTF,TGTGCCAGCTCACCATATGGAACCTATGGCTACACCTTC
TRBJ2-7,.,.,TRBV20-1,CSARVAGTYEQYF,TGCAGTGCTAGAGTGGCAGGAACCTACGAGCAGTACTTC
TRBJ2-6,.,.,TRBV7-2,CASKGSGANVLTF,TGTGCCAGCAAGGGGTCTGGGGCCAACGTCCTGACTTTC
TRBJ1-1,.,TRBD1,TRBV11-2,CASSRNRGPETEAFF,TGTGCCAGCAGCCGCAACAGGGGGCCGGAGACTGAAGCTTTCTTT
TRBJ1-2,.,.,TRBV7-2,CASSPDGQSIGYTF,TGCGCCAGCAGCCCAGATGGACAGAGTATTGGCTACACCTTC
TRBJ1-2,.,.,TRBV7-2,CASSQGPGAAGYTF,TGCGCCAGCAGCCAAGGTCCGGGGGCGGCTGGCTACACCTTC
TRBJ2-5,.,.,TRBV5-1,CASSLAGYEETQYF,TGCGCCAGCAGCTTGGCCGGATATGAAGAGACCCAGTACTTC
TRBJ2-5,once,.,TRBV24-1,CATSETGTHYF,TGTGCCACCAGTGAAACCGGGACACACTACTTC
TRBJ1-5,few,TRBD1,TRBV19,CASNRDRGPTVNQPQHF,TGTGCCAGTAATCGGGACAGGGGTCCCACCGTCAATCAGCCCCAGCATTTT
TRBJ2-5,.,.,TRBV7-3,CASSLLGEFQETQYF,TGTGCCAGCAGCTTACTGGGAGAGTTCCAAGAGACCCAGTACTTC
TRBJ1-5,few,.,TRBV2,CVSRTDPGNQPQHF,TGTGTCAGCAGGACAGACCCTGGCAATCAGCCCCAGCATTTT
TRBJ1-3,.,.,TRBV9,CASSVVGDTIYF,TGTGCCAGCAGCGTAGTGGGGGACACCATATATTTT
TRBJ1-2,many,.,TRBV15,CATSSTGVNYGYTF,TGTGCCACCAGCTCTACCGGGGTCAACTATGGCTACACCTTC
TRBJ2-5,.,.,TRBV7-3,CASSSTTDSQETQYF,TGTGCCAGCAGCTCTACTACTGACAGCCAAGAGACCCAGTACTTC
TRBJ1-2,.,.,TRBV9,CASSLNLGGIGYTF,TGTGCCAGCAGTCTTAACTTGGGGGGCATTGGCTACACCTTC
TRBJ2-7,.,TRBD1,TRBV5-1,CASSYDGQGNHEQYF,TGCGCCAGCAGCTACGACGGACAGGGCAACCACGAGCAGTACTTC
TRBJ2-7,.,TRBD1,TRBV10-3,CAISDGGQRSQYF,TGTGCCATCAGTGATGGGGGACAGCGGTCCCAGTACTTC
TRBJ2-7,few,.,TRBV7-2,CASSFFPQEGSSYEQYF,TGTGCCAGCAGCTTCTTTCCCCAGGAGGGGAGCTCCTACGAGCAGTACTTC
TRBJ1-1,few,.,TRBV6-1,CASRPYDSEAFF,TGTGCCAGCAGACCATACGACAGTGAAGCTTTCTTT
TRBJ2-7,few,TRBD2,TRBV14,CASSQVGLAGGYEQYF,TGTGCCAGCAGCCAAGTAGGACTAGCGGGTGGGTACGAGCAGTACTTC
TRBJ1-2,.,.,TRBV7-8,CASSLAEGLNYGYTF,TGTGCCAGCAGCTTAGCGGAAGGCCTAAACTATGGCTACACCTTC